This TCR beta chain was found in a study of regulatory T cells in long-lasting Graves disease. HTBI primers from iRepertoire and Arm-PCR of CDR3 regions yielded the TCR beta libraries. TCRdb passed the multiplex PCR reads through MiXCR, listing each CDR3 protein once. The sample has hundreds of thousands of distinct CDR3 sequences; approximately 29% are singletons. Time point denoted: persistent/refractory GD, antithyroid drugs over 5 years with positive TRAb. There was RNA extracted from PBMCs, and the TCR library was made from it. This clonotype was counted only a few times. Sequenced material: peripheral blood mononuclear cells (PBMCs), taken when the disease was refractory, from a patient treated with antithyroid drugs. The sequence came from a female donor with Graves disease.

The CDR3 nucleotides read TGTGCCAGCAGTCCCCCACCCGAAGAGACCCAGTACTTC. Translating gives CASSPPPEETQYF. V and J are TRBV12-3 or TRBV12-4 and TRBJ2-5; D unclear. The CDR3 contains 13 residues. Trimming removed 5 bases from V and 3 bases from J, with 10 bases in between.